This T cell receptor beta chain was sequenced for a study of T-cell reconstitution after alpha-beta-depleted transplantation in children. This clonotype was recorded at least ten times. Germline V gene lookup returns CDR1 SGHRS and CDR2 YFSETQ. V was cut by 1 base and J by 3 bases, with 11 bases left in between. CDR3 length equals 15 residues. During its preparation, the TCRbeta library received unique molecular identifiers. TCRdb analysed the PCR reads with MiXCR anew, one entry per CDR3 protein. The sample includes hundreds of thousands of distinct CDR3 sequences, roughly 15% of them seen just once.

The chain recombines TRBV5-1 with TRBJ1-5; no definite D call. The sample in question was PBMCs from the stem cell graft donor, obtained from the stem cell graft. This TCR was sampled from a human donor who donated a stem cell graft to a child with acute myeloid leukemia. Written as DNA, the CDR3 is TGCGCCAGCAGCTTGATTGCCGGCAACAATCAGCCCCAGCATTTT. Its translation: CASSLIAGNNQPQHF.